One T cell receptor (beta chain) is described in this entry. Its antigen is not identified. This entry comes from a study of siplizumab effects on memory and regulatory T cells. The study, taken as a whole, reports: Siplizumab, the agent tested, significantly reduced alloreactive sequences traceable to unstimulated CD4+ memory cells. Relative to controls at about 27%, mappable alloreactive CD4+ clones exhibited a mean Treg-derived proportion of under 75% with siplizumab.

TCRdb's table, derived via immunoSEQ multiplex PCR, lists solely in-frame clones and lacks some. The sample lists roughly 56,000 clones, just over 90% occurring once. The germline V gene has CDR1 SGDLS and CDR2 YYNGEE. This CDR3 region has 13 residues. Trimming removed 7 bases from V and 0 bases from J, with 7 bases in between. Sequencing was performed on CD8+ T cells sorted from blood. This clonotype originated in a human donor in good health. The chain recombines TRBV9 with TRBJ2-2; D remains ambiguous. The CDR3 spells CASSDSNTGELFF. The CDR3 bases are TGTGCCAGCTCTGACTCGAACACCGGGGAGCTGTTTTTT.